One and the same sample provided the 6 T cell receptor beta chains below, sequenced in a study of blood T cells in healthy people across ages. The authors ran a second PCR of 7 to 11 cycles using a sample-barcoded 5' primer and a J-beta primer mix. Using its own MiXCR run on the 5' RACE reads, TCRdb lists one record per CDR3 protein. The profile covers under 1,000,000 distinct CDR3 sequences, with roughly 34% appearing a single time and approximately 13% taken by the ten largest. The sample was blood. These receptors all come from a man aged 18 to 30 in good health.

This clonotype has only a few counts. The CDR3 loop is CASSPRTGGAWAFF. The DNA of the CDR3 is TGTGCCAGCAGCCCCCGGACAGGGGGCGCATGGGCTTTCTTT. The gene calls are TRBV14 and TRBJ1-1, with TRBD1 matching 11 bases. Trimming took 4 bases from V and 11 from J; bases not matched to a gene: 9. The CDR3 runs to 14 residues. CDR1 and CDR2 from the germline V gene are SGHDN and FVKESK. The full variable domain, rest sourced from reference TRBV14 and TRBJ1-1, is EAGVTQFPSHSVIEKGQTVTLRCDPISGHDNLYWYRRVMGKEIKFLLHFVKESKQDESGMPNNRFLAERTGGTYSTLKVQPAELEDSGVYFCASSPRTGGAWAFFGQGTRLTVV.

This clonotype was observed at least ten times. The V gene is TRBV20-1, the J gene TRBJ1-5; D may be TRBD1 (6 bases). CDR3 length equals 13 residues. CDR1 DFQATT and CDR2 SNEGSKA come from the germline V gene (reference sequence). Trimming removed 1 base from V and 2 bases from J, with 6 bases in between. The CDR3 is CSARGQGNQPQHF. The DNA of the CDR3 is TGCAGTGCTAGAGGACAGGGCAATCAGCCCCAGCATTTT.

This clonotype was detected ten times or more. The rearrangement links TRBV12-3 or TRBV12-4 to TRBJ2-1, with 8 bases lining up with TRBD2. The CDR3 consists of 16 residues. The V segment lost 6 bases and the J segment 5 bases; nucleotides outside the gene matches: 12. This chain's CDR3 is CASSPTNGGANNEQFF. In DNA form, the CDR3 reads TGTGCCAGCAGCCCCACAAACGGGGGGGCCAACAATGAGCAGTTCTTC.

V usage is TRBV4-3 and J usage is TRBJ1-1; D call uncertain. Per the germline V gene, CDR1 is LGHNA and CDR2 is YSLEER. This CDR3 spans 16 amino acids. The V and J ends lost 0 bases and 0 bases respectively, with 11 bases between them. The CDR3 loop reads CASSQDFGVLNTEAFF. Here the CDR3 DNA reads TGCGCCAGCAGCCAAGATTTCGGGGTCCTGAACACTGAAGCTTTCTTT.

The V and J genes are TRBV20-1 and TRBJ2-5; 10 bases map to TRBD2. This CDR3 is built from 15 residues. Germline CDR1 and CDR2: DFQATT and SNEGSKA (reference sequence). V lost 5 bases, J lost 4 bases, and 10 bases stayed unmatched. CDR3 sequence (DNA): TGCAGTGCTGTTAAAGCGGGGGGGCTCATAGAGACCCAGTACTTC. Translated, it gives CSAVKAGGLIETQYF.

In this sample, this clonotype turned up many times. This rearrangement joins TRBV6-5 to TRBJ2-5; no firm D call. V shed 3 bases and J shed 2 bases, with 10 bases lying between them. The CDR3 extends over 14 amino acids. Germline-derived CDR1 and CDR2 are MNHEY and SVGAGI. The CDR3 DNA reads as TGTGCCAGCAGTTATCGGCAGGATCAAGAGACCCAGTACTTC. Protein product: CASSYRQDQETQYF.